The rows below give T cell receptor beta chains drawn from one sample of a study of blood T cell repertoires in COVID-19. TCRdb's table, derived via immunoSEQ multiplex PCR, lists solely in-frame clones and lacks some. The sample includes about 80,000 clones, 78% of them seen just once. Sequenced material: peripheral blood. The receptors stem from a human donor in a cohort sampled during active COVID-19. The CDR3 runs from the conserved cysteine through the conserved F or W. The D gene is left open where the match is weak. Size is stated for part of the rows, as once, few or many counts, or as a class when the clone is expanded.

J | D | size | V | CDR3 | DNA
TRBJ2-7 | - | many | TRBV5-6 | CASSLRRQSSYEQYF | TGTGCCAGCAGCTTGCGCCGACAAAGCTCCTACGAGCAGTACTTC
TRBJ2-1 | - | - | TRBV2 | CASSRVSSYNEQFF | TGTGCCAGCTCCCGTGTGAGCTCCTACAATGAGCAGTTCTTC
TRBJ2-3 | TRBD1 | - | TRBV30 | CAWSRGTGPADTQYF | TGTGCCTGGAGTAGGGGGACAGGGCCGGCAGATACGCAGTATTTT
TRBJ2-1 | TRBD2 | - | TRBV15 | CATSRDGRDEQFF | TGTGCCACCAGCAGAGATGGGAGGGATGAGCAGTTCTTC
TRBJ2-2 | - | - | TRBV3-1/TRBV3-2 | CARRTSGFGPGELFF | TGTGCCAGGAGGACCTCAGGGTTCGGACCCGGGGAGCTGTTTTTT
TRBJ1-5 | - | - | TRBV5-5 | CASSLAFSNQPQHF | TGTGCCAGCAGCTTGGCGTTCTCCAATCAGCCCCAGCATTTT
TRBJ2-2 | TRBD1 | - | TRBV12-3/TRBV12-4 | CATHRGFPGELFF | TGTGCCACTCACAGGGGGTTCCCCGGGGAGCTGTTTTTT
TRBJ1-1 | - | - | TRBV5-1 | CASSLAGGYTEAFF | TGCGCCAGCAGCTTGGCCGGGGGGTACACTGAAGCTTTCTTT
TRBJ2-1 | TRBD2 | once | TRBV5-1 | CASSLVGSGGAFNEQFF | TGCGCCAGCAGCTTGGTGGGTAGCGGGGGGGCCTTCAATGAGCAGTTCTTC
TRBJ1-1 | TRBD1 | - | TRBV5-4 | CASSPGTVEAFF | TGTGCCAGCAGCCCCGGGACAGTAGAAGCTTTCTTT
TRBJ2-3 | TRBD2 | - | TRBV6-1 | CASSELAGSGLGADTQYF | TGTGCCAGCAGTGAACTAGCGGGGAGCGGTTTAGGCGCAGATACGCAGTATTTT
TRBJ2-7 | - | - | TRBV7-2 | CASSLGPQQYF | TGTGCCAGCAGCTTAGGGCCCCAGCAGTACTTC
TRBJ2-1 | TRBD2 | - | TRBV19 | CASSRGLVSYNEQFF | TGTGCCAGTAGTAGGGGACTAGTCTCCTACAATGAGCAGTTCTTC
TRBJ2-1 | TRBD2 | - | TRBV11-2 | CASSLREGGSYNEQFF | TGTGCCAGCAGCTTAAGGGAGGGAGGTTCCTACAATGAGCAGTTCTTC
TRBJ2-2 | - | - | TRBV7-2 | CASRSRVNTGELFF | TGTGCCAGCAGGTCCAGGGTTAACACCGGGGAGCTGTTTTTT
TRBJ2-5 | - | - | TRBV11-3 | CASSLDSRGTQYF | TGTGCCAGCAGCTTAGACTCCCGGGGGACCCAGTACTTC
TRBJ1-1 | - | - | TRBV5-1 | CASSLAVGGTEAFF | TGCGCCAGCAGCTTGGCAGTGGGCGGGACTGAAGCTTTCTTT
TRBJ2-3 | TRBD2 | - | TRBV6-1 | CASSEELAGGGFTDTQYF | TGTGCCAGCAGTGAGGAACTAGCGGGAGGGGGGTTCACAGATACGCAGTATTTT
TRBJ2-5 | TRBD1 | - | TRBV7-3 | CASSLHGTDQETQYF | TGTGCCAGCAGCTTACACGGGACAGACCAAGAGACCCAGTACTTC
TRBJ2-7 | TRBD2 | - | TRBV7-3 | CASSPSSGGASEQYF | TGTGCCAGCAGCCCCTCTAGCGGGGGGGCCTCCGAGCAGTACTTC
TRBJ2-5 | - | - | TRBV5-5 | CASSLFRETQYF | TGTGCCAGCAGCTTGTTCCGGGAGACCCAGTACTTC
TRBJ1-4 | TRBD1 | - | TRBV27 | CASTASGGEKLFF | TGTGCCAGCACCGCATCAGGGGGTGAAAAACTGTTTTTT
TRBJ2-1 | TRBD2 | once | TRBV16 | CASSLLGGGLVGNEQFF | TGTGCCAGCAGCCTCCTCGGGGGGGGACTAGTAGGCAATGAGCAGTTCTTC
TRBJ2-1 | TRBD2 | - | TRBV19 | CASSIAGGPRNEQFF | TGTGCCAGTAGTATAGCGGGAGGGCCGCGAAATGAGCAGTTCTTC
TRBJ1-1 | - | - | TRBV7-9 | CATERMEAFF | TGTGCCACCGAGCGGATGGAAGCTTTCTTT
TRBJ2-2 | TRBD1 | few | TRBV5-4 | CASSLDRGQGELFF | TGTGCCAGCAGCTTGGACAGGGGGCAAGGGGAGCTGTTTTTT
TRBJ1-3 | - | - | TRBV14 | CASSQPGTTGNTIYF | TGTGCCAGCAGCCAGCCCGGGACAACAGGAAACACCATATATTTT
TRBJ2-1 | TRBD2 | - | TRBV12-5 | CASGLFSSGTYNEQFF | TGTGCTAGTGGTTTGTTCTCTAGCGGAACCTACAATGAGCAGTTCTTC
TRBJ2-5 | - | - | TRBV4-1 | CASSQEGRGGVETQYF | TGCGCCAGCAGCCAAGAGGGGAGGGGGGGCGTAGAGACCCAGTACTTC
TRBJ1-5 | - | - | TRBV10-3 | CAISERGDSSNQPQHF | TGTGCCATCAGTGAGAGAGGGGACTCTAGCAATCAGCCCCAGCATTTT
TRBJ2-7 | - | few | TRBV7-2 | CASRAQSSYEQYF | TGTGCCAGCAGGGCACAATCTTCCTACGAGCAGTACTTC
TRBJ2-2 | TRBD1 | once | TRBV7-9 | CASSLETGKTGELFF | TGTGCCAGCAGCTTAGAGACAGGGAAGACCGGGGAGCTGTTTTTT
TRBJ2-5 | TRBD2 | - | TRBV7-9 | CATATGLAVQETQYF | TGTGCCACCGCCACCGGGCTAGCGGTCCAAGAGACCCAGTACTTC
TRBJ2-1 | TRBD2 | - | TRBV2 | CASRESEGLAVYNEQFF | TGTGCCAGCCGGGAATCCGAGGGACTAGCGGTGTACAATGAGCAGTTCTTC
TRBJ1-5 | - | - | TRBV19 | CASSAGINQPQHF | TGTGCCAGTAGTGCAGGGATCAATCAGCCCCAGCATTTT
TRBJ2-7 | - | - | TRBV6-5 | CASSYSGHPRHYEQYF | TGTGCCAGCAGTTACTCCGGACATCCTCGGCACTACGAGCAGTACTTC
TRBJ2-2 | TRBD2 | - | TRBV9 | CASSVDLTSGRYTGELFF | TGTGCCAGCAGCGTAGATTTAACTAGCGGGAGGTACACCGGGGAGCTGTTTTTT
TRBJ1-4 | - | - | TRBV29-1 | CSGYHTPSEKLFF | TGCAGCGGCTACCATACCCCGAGTGAAAAACTGTTTTTT
TRBJ2-1 | TRBD2 | few | TRBV7-3 | CASSLGGGGATEQFF | TGTGCCAGCAGCTTAGGGGGCGGGGGGGCCACTGAGCAGTTCTTC
TRBJ2-7 | - | - | TRBV6-2/TRBV6-3 | CASGRTGGAYEQYF | TGTGCCAGCGGCCGGACGGGGGGCGCCTACGAGCAGTACTTC
TRBJ1-4 | TRBD1 | - | TRBV7-9 | CASSLDRGTEKLFF | TGTGCCAGCAGCTTGGACAGGGGGACTGAAAAACTGTTTTTT
TRBJ1-1 | TRBD1 | - | TRBV7-8 | CASSLYDRASTEAFF | TGTGCCAGCAGCTTATACGACAGGGCATCCACTGAAGCTTTCTTT
TRBJ1-1 | TRBD1 | - | TRBV4-3 | CASSQGGTVGENTEAFF | TGCGCCAGCAGCCAAGGCGGGACAGTTGGGGAGAACACTGAAGCTTTCTTT
TRBJ2-3 | - | - | TRBV4-3 | CASSLNRGPQGDTQYF | TGCGCCAGCAGCCTCAACCGGGGACCGCAGGGGGATACGCAGTATTTT
TRBJ1-3 | - | - | TRBV29-1 | CSSIGGSSGNTIYF | TGCAGCTCGATTGGGGGCAGCTCTGGAAACACCATATATTTT
TRBJ2-5 | TRBD2 | few | TRBV10-2 | CASSDRTSGGAGETQYF | TGCGCCAGCAGTGACAGGACTAGCGGGGGGGCGGGGGAGACCCAGTACTTC